These 20 T cell receptor beta chains originate from one sample sequenced in a study of blood T cell repertoires in COVID-19. Using immunoSEQ multiplex PCR, the repertoire was profiled, and TCRdb retains in-frame clones only, with some absent. The sample yields roughly 220,000 clones, about 86% seen once. The sequenced sample was PBMCs or T cells enriched from blood (not recorded which). The receptors come from a woman aged 40 to 49 with acute COVID-19.

The CDR3 DNA reads as TGTGCCAGCAGCCAAACCCGGATAGCGGGAGGCCAAGAGACCCAGTACTTC. Translated, it gives CASSQTRIAGGQETQYF. V is TRBV14 and J is TRBJ2-5; the match to TRBD2 covers 10 bases. The CDR3 loop spans 17 amino acids. V dropped 2 bases and J dropped 1; count of bases not matched to a gene: 7. Germline V gene sequence: CDR1 SGHDN, CDR2 FVKESK.

This clone was recorded once. The chain is built from TRBV7-2 and TRBJ1-1; 8 positions agree with TRBD1. The length of the CDR3 is 14 residues. V trimming: 4 bases; J trimming: 4 bases; junction bases outside the gene matches: 5. The germline V gene has CDR1 SGHTA and CDR2 FQGNSA. This chain's CDR3 is CASSSTGASTEAFF. For the CDR3, the DNA is TGTGCCAGCAGCTCGACAGGGGCGAGCACTGAAGCTTTCTTT.

V usage is TRBV30 and J usage is TRBJ1-3; D ambiguous. Trimming took 5 bases from V and 7 from J, leaving 9 bases between them. The CDR3 is made up of 11 amino acids. CDR1 is GTSNPN and CDR2 is SVGIG in the germline V gene (reference sequence). For the CDR3, the DNA is TGTGCCTGGGGCAGTCCGAACACCATATATTTT. Protein product: CAWGSPNTIYF.

This rearrangement joins TRBV6-6 to TRBJ1-4; D may be TRBD1 (5 bases). The CDR3 has 14 residues. Germline values: CDR1 MNHNY, CDR2 SVGAGI (reference sequence). Trimming removed 2 bases at V and 7 bases at J, with 11 bases between. CDR3 nucleotides: TGTGCCAGCAGTTACGCGGGGCGCGGTGAAAAACTGTTTTTT. Its protein is CASSYAGRGEKLFF.

This clone was counted a single time. J is TRBJ2-1 and V is TRBV30, with a tentative D call TRBD2 (6 bases). This CDR3 comprises 13 residues. V lost 1 base and J lost 10, with 14 bases in between. Germline assignment: CDR1 GTSNPN and CDR2 SVGIG (reference sequence). DNA of the CDR3: TGTGCCTGGAGTGGTCTGGCGGGACGGGAGCAGTTCTTC. This encodes CAWSGLAGREQFF.

In this sample, this clone turned up once. This chain links TRBV7-9 with TRBJ2-7, with 11 nucleotides matching TRBD2. V shed 8 bases and J 2 bases; nucleotides not matched to a gene: 8. This CDR3 is built from 15 residues. The germline CDR1 and CDR2 sequences are SEHNR and FQNEAQ (reference sequence). CDR3 residues: CASSFGTSGTYEQYF. DNA for the CDR3: TGTGCCAGCTCTTTCGGGACTAGCGGCACCTACGAGCAGTACTTC.

The rearrangement uses TRBV19 and TRBJ1-5, with D possibly being TRBD1 (5 bases). Per germline, CDR1 LNHDA and CDR2 SQIVND (reference sequence). This CDR3 region has 15 residues. V was pared by 3 bases and J by 7 bases, with 16 bases between. The CDR3 sequence: CASSMYLSGGQPQHF. DNA for the CDR3: TGTGCCAGTAGTATGTATCTGTCCGGGGGACAGCCCCAGCATTTT.

The chain carries TRBV9 and TRBJ2-7; D gene uncertain. This CDR3 has 14 residues. Trimming took off 0 bases at V and 0 bases at J, with 7 bases between the two ends. Germline V CDR1 and CDR2: SGDLS, YYNGEE. The chain's CDR3 is CASSVASSSYEQYF. CDR3 DNA: TGTGCCAGCAGCGTAGCAAGTAGCTCCTACGAGCAGTACTTC.

The chain couples TRBV14 to TRBJ2-2; D is undetermined. The ends were cut back, 0 bases at V and 2 bases at J, with 7 bases in the middle. CDR1 is SGHDN and CDR2 is FVKESK in the germline V gene. This CDR3 spans 15 amino acids. CDR3 DNA sequence: TGTGCCAGCAGCCAAGAACAGCTTAACACCGGGGAGCTGTTTTTT. Translation gives CASSQEQLNTGELFF.

The rearrangement uses TRBV6-5 and TRBJ2-2; D possibly corresponds to TRBD1 (6 bases). V lost 2 bases, J lost 1 base, and 11 bases lay in between. The CDR3 contains 16 residues. Germline V gene sequence: CDR1 MNHEY, CDR2 SVGAGI. The chain's CDR3 is CASSYEGTRNTGELFF. The CDR3 region has the DNA TGTGCCAGCAGTTACGAAGGGACAAGGAACACCGGGGAGCTGTTTTTT.

This chain links TRBV3-1 (or the pseudogene TRBV3-2) with TRBJ1-2, with 7 bases matching TRBD1. The CDR3 loop spans 17 amino acids. J gave up 8 bases and V 4 bases, and 19 bases lay outside the gene matches. Germline V CDR1 and CDR2: LGHDT, YNNKEL (reference sequence). The CDR3 DNA reads TGTGCCAGCAGCCTCGCACTCCCCCGTGACAGGGCGATCGGCTACACCTTC. It specifies CASSLALPRDRAIGYTF.

The chain is built from TRBV5-4 and TRBJ2-1; D is perhaps TRBD2 (5 bases). The CDR3 runs 16 residues. Trimming took off 4 bases at V and 5 bases at J, with 19 bases between the two ends. Germline V gene data show CDR1 as SGHNT and CDR2 as YYREEE (reference sequence). CDR3 DNA sequence: TGTGCCAGCAGCACCGGGATTGCGCCGGAGCACAATGAGCAGTTCTTC. Protein product: CASSTGIAPEHNEQFF.

This chain links TRBV28 with TRBJ1-5; 7 nucleotides match TRBD1. From germline, CDR1 is MDHEN and CDR2 SYDVKM. This CDR3 has 14 residues. V dropped 6 bases and J dropped 6; count of bases not matched to a gene: 8. The DNA for the CDR3 is TGTGCCAGCAGCCCTTACAGGGGCACTCAGCCCCAGCATTTT. It encodes CASSPYRGTQPQHF.

This CDR3 reads CASSLAEGSGRARTDTQYF. The CDR3 DNA sequence: TGCGCCAGCAGCTTGGCCGAGGGTAGCGGGAGGGCTCGCACAGATACGCAGTATTTT. This chain links TRBV5-1 with TRBJ2-3; 11 bases align to TRBD2. The J segment lost 1 base and the V segment lost 0 bases, leaving 10 bases of the junction unmatched. The CDR3 loop spans 19 amino acids. CDR1 is SGHRS, CDR2 YFSETQ, per germline.

The gene calls are TRBV18 and TRBJ1-5; 8 nucleotides align to TRBD1. The CDR3 has 14 amino acids. From germline, CDR1 is KGHSH and CDR2 LQKENI. J was trimmed by 7 bases and V by 0 bases; bases with no gene match: 2. The CDR3 spells CASSPPDRAQPQHF. The CDR3 coding sequence is TGTGCCAGCTCACCACCGGACAGGGCACAGCCCCAGCATTTT.

The genes are TRBV28 and TRBJ2-7; D gene unclear. Trimming cost V 6 bases and J 6 bases, with 12 bases left between them. This CDR3 spans 12 amino acids. The V gene's germline CDR1 is MDHEN and CDR2 SYDVKM. The chain's CDR3 is CASSRSLGEQYF. CDR3 bases: TGTGCCAGCAGCCGAAGCCTTGGCGAGCAGTACTTC. The whole variable domain, filled in from reference TRBV28 and TRBJ2-7, reads DVKVTQSSRYLVKRTGEKVFLECVQDMDHENMFWYRQDPGLGLRLIYFSYDVKMKEKGDIPEGYSVSREKKERFSLILESASTNQTSMYLCASSRSLGEQYFGPGTRLTVT.

CDR3 loop: CASSLEVSGFNEQFF. For the CDR3, the DNA is TGTGCCAGCAGTTTAGAGGTTAGCGGGTTCAATGAGCAGTTCTTC. The chain employs TRBV27 and TRBJ2-1; TRBD2 matches 7 bases. V lost 2 bases, J lost 6 bases, and 7 bases stayed unmatched. The CDR3 spans 15 residues. The germline CDR1 and CDR2 sequences are MNHEY and SMNVEV (reference sequence).

V usage is TRBV5-1 and J usage is TRBJ2-3; D is unclear. The germline CDR1 and CDR2 sequences are SGHRS and YFSETQ. Trimming left V 4 bases short and J 1 base short, with 7 bases between. CDR3 length equals 13 residues. CDR3 amino acids: CASSVSGTDTQYF. CDR3 nucleotides: TGCGCCAGCAGCGTGTCGGGCACAGATACGCAGTATTTT.

The chain joins TRBV30 to TRBJ2-7; D is unclear. Germline V lookup: CDR1 GTSNPN, CDR2 SVGIG (reference sequence). CDR3 length: 13 residues. The V end was cut by 0 bases, the J end by 0 bases, with 6 bases between. CDR3 loop: CAWSVSSSYEQYF. CDR3 nucleotide sequence: TGTGCCTGGAGTGTATCCAGCTCCTACGAGCAGTACTTC. The whole variable domain, remainder taken from reference TRBV30 and TRBJ2-7, is SQTIHQWPATLVQPVGSPLSLECTVEGTSNPNLYWYRQAAGRGLQLLFYSVGIGQISSEVPQNLSASRPQDRQFILSSKKLLLSDSGFYLCAWSVSSSYEQYFGPGTRLTVT.

The rearrangement uses TRBV7-7 and TRBJ2-2, with TRBD2 matching 12 bases. The CDR3 spans 16 residues. CDR1 is SSHAT and CDR2 is FNYEAQ in the germline V gene (reference sequence). Trimming at V came to 5 bases and at J to 3 bases, leaving 4 bases not matched to a gene. The CDR3 reads CASSLRLAGDTGELFF. Written as DNA, the CDR3 is TGTGCCAGCAGCCTACGACTAGCGGGAGACACCGGGGAGCTGTTTTTT.